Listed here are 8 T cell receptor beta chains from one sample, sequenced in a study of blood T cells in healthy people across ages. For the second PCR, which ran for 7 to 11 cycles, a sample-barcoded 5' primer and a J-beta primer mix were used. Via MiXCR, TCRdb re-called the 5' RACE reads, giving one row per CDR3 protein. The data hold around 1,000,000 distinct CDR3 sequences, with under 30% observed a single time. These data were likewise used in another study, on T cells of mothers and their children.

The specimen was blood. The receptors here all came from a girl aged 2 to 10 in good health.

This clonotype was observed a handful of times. CDR3 nucleotide sequence: TGTGCCAGCAGCGTAGACGGGGGATCCTATAATTCACCCCTCCACTTT. Translating gives CASSVDGGSYNSPLHF. The chain recombines TRBV9 with TRBJ1-6; tentatively, D is TRBD1 (5 bases). Germline CDR1 and CDR2: SGDLS and YYNGEE. V shed 0 bases and J shed 1 base, with 8 bases lying between them. This CDR3 has 16 amino acids.

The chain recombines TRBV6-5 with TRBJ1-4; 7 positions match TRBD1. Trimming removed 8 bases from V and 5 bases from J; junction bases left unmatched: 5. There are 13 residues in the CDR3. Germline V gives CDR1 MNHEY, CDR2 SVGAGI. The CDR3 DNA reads TGTGCCAGCCGGGCAGGGGGGAATGAAAAACTGTTTTTT. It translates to CASRAGGNEKLFF.

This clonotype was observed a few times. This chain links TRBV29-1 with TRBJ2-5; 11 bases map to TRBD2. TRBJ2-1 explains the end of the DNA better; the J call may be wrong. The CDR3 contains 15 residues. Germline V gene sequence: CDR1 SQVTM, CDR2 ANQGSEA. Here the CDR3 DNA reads TGCAGCGTTGAGTTTAGCGGGAGGGCCGACCATGAGCAGTTCTTC. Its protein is CSVEFSGRADHEQFF.

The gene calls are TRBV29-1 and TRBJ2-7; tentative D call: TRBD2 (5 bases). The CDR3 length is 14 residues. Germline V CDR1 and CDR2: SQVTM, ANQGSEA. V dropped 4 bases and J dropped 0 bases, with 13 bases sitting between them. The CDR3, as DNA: TGCAGCGTTGGGTTGACTACTTCCTCCTACGAGCAGTACTTC. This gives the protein CSVGLTTSSYEQYF.

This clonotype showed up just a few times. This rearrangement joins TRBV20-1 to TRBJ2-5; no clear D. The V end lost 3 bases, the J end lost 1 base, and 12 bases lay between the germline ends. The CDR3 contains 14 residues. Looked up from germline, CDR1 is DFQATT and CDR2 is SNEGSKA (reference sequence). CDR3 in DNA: TGCAGTGCTAGGATTCGACTGACCCAAGAGACCCAGTACTTC. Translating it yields CSARIRLTQETQYF.

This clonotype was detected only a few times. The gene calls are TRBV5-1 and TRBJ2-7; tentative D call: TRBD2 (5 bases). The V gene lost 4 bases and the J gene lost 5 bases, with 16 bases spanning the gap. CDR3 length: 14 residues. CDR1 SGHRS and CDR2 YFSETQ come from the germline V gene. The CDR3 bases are TGCGCCAGCAGCAAAAGCGGAGGCCCCCACGAGCAGTACTTC. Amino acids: CASSKSGGPHEQYF.

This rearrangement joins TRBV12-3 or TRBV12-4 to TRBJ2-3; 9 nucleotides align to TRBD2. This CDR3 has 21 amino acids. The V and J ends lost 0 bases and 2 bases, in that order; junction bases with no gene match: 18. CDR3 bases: TGTGCCAGCAGTTTAGCTTTACGTGAGCTAGCGGGAATACCCTACACAGATACGCAGTATTTT. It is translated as CASSLALRELAGIPYTDTQYF.

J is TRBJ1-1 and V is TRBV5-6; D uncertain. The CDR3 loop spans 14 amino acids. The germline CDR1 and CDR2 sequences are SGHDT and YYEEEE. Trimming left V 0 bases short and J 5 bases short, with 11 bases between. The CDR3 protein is CASSLDYPGTEAFF. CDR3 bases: TGTGCCAGCAGCTTGGATTATCCGGGAACTGAAGCTTTCTTT.